Listed below are T cell receptor beta chains from one sample, sequenced in a study of response to subunit inactivated influenza vaccine. TCRdb independently ran MiXCR on the RT-PCR reads; one entry per CDR3 protein. The sample has 750,000 to 850,000 distinct CDR3 sequences, around 18% seen once. The sequenced sample was PBMCs from blood, obtained roughly 5 days after vaccination. The receptors were sampled from a man aged 45-60 years who received an inactivated influenza vaccine. Both conserved end residues are part of each CDR3. D genes are given only for firm matches. Clone size is stated in some rows and not others, as once, few, many or a class when expanded.

cdr3_nt cdr3_aa v_call clone_size d_call j_call
TGTGCCAGCAGCCTTGGACAGGGGCTGGGCTACACCTTC CASSLGQGLGYTF TRBV12-3/TRBV12-4 few TRBD1 TRBJ1-2
TGTGCCAGCAGCGGCGGGTCTCGACACGAGCAGTACTTC CASSGGSRHEQYF TRBV5-5 few . TRBJ2-7
TGTGCCAGCAGCTTAGTCGCTCTGAGACCCTACGAGCAGTACTTC CASSLVALRPYEQYF TRBV7-2 . . TRBJ2-7
TGTGCCAGCAGCTTTGGACTAGCGGGGCCCTACGAGCAGTACTTC CASSFGLAGPYEQYF TRBV7-2 . TRBD2 TRBJ2-7
TGCAGCGTTACTCGGGACAGGGGGAGCACAGATACGCAGTATTTT CSVTRDRGSTDTQYF TRBV29-1 . TRBD1 TRBJ2-3
TGTGCCAGCAGGGACGTGGAGGAGCAGTTCTTC CASRDVEEQFF TRBV6-2/TRBV6-3 . . TRBJ2-1
TGTGCCAGCAGTTACTGGCGGCACTCGTCCACCGGGGAGCTGTTTTTT CASSYWRHSSTGELFF TRBV6-5 . . TRBJ2-2
TGTGCCAGCGGTACAATCGCAACTAATGAAAAACTGTTTTTT CASGTIATNEKLFF TRBV6-1 . . TRBJ1-4
TGCAGCGTTCGTCTAGCGGGAGGGTCCTACGAGCAGTACTTC CSVRLAGGSYEQYF TRBV29-1 . TRBD2 TRBJ2-7
TGCGCCAGCAGTGAGGGGGGACCCTACAATGAGCAGTTCTTC CASSEGGPYNEQFF TRBV10-2 . . TRBJ2-1
TGTGCCAGCAGCCAGCTACTAGCGGGGAAGTACCAAGAGACCCAGTACTTC CASSQLLAGKYQETQYF TRBV14 few TRBD2 TRBJ2-5
TGCAGTGCTAGTGAAGGTAGCGGGGGGCTGAGTCGCGAGCAGTACTTC CSASEGSGGLSREQYF TRBV20-1 few TRBD2 TRBJ2-7
TGTGCCAGCAGCTTAGTGGCAGGCGCCAGAGGCAATCAGCCCCAGCATTTT CASSLVAGARGNQPQHF TRBV7-6 . . TRBJ1-5
TGTGCCAGCAGTTACTCGACGGCGGGAAGAAATTCACCCCTCCACTTT CASSYSTAGRNSPLHF TRBV6-2/TRBV6-3 . . TRBJ1-6
TGTGCCAGCAGCTTTAGTCTCGGGGAGACCCAGTACTTC CASSFSLGETQYF TRBV7-2 many . TRBJ2-5
TGTGCCAGCAGCCAAGATTGGACTGTCCTCTTCAAGCACAATGAGCAGTTCTTC CASSQDWTVLFKHNEQFF TRBV4-2 . . TRBJ2-1
TGTGCCAGCAGTAACAGACAGGGCGCAGGTTCACCCCTCCACTTT CASSNRQGAGSPLHF TRBV12-3/TRBV12-4 few TRBD1 TRBJ1-6
TGCAGTGCTAGAGGGACGATCGGCAATCAGCCCCAGCATTTT CSARGTIGNQPQHF TRBV20-1 . . TRBJ1-5
TGTGCCAGCAGTTTAGAGGACTTACAGGGTAGAGCTTTCTTT CASSLEDLQGRAFF TRBV12-3/TRBV12-4 few . TRBJ1-1
TGTGCCAGCAGTGAATTGGGTAGCGGTTCATACAATGAGCAGTTCTTC CASSELGSGSYNEQFF TRBV25-1 . . TRBJ2-1